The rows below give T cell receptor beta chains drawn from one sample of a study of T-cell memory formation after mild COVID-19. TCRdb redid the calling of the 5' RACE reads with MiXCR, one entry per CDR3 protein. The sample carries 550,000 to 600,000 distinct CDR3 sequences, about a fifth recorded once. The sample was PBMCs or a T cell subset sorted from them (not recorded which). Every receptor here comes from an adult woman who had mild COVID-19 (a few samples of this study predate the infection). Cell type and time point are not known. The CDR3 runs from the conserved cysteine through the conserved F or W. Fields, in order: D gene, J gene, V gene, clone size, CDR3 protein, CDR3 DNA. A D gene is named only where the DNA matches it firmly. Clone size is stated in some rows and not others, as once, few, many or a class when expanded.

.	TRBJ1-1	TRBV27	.	CASIARRQGSEAFF	TGTGCCAGCATAGCTAGGAGGCAGGGTTCTGAAGCTTTCTTT
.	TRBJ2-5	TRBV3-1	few	CASSQPGAGQETQYF	TGTGCCAGCAGCCAACCTGGGGCAGGGCAAGAGACCCAGTACTTC
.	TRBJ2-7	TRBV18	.	CASSPEPGVISYEQYF	TGTGCCAGCTCACCAGAGCCAGGCGTAATATCCTACGAGCAGTACTTC
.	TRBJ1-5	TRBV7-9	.	CASSLGRTYNQPQHF	TGTGCCAGCAGCTTAGGTAGGACATACAATCAGCCCCAGCATTTT
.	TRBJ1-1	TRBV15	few	CATSRDGDLNTEAFF	TGTGCCACCAGCAGAGATGGGGACCTGAACACTGAAGCTTTCTTT
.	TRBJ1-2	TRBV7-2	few	CASSLVGGAGGYGYTF	TGTGCCAGCAGCTTAGTAGGGGGGGCAGGTGGCTATGGCTACACCTTC
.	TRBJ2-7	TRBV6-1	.	CASSPPHGRRGYEQYF	TGTGCCAGCAGCCCCCCTCACGGTCGAAGAGGCTACGAGCAGTACTTC
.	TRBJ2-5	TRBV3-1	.	CASSLSAGSQETQYF	TGTGCCAGCAGCCTCTCAGCGGGTAGTCAAGAGACCCAGTACTTC
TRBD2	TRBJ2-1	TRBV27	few	CASSREGGRGGEQFF	TGTGCCAGCAGTCGGGAGGGGGGCAGGGGAGGTGAGCAGTTCTTC
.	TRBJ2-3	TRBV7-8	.	CASSFSPFDGSTDTQYF	TGTGCCAGCAGCTTTAGTCCCTTCGATGGGAGCACAGATACGCAGTATTTT
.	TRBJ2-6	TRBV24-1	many	CATSGRIGLSGANVLTF	TGTGCCACCAGTGGCAGGATCGGCCTCTCTGGGGCCAACGTCCTGACTTTC
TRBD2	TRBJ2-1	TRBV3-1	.	CASSQVRPAGALTYNEQFF	TGTGCCAGCAGCCAAGTCCGGCCAGCGGGGGCGCTCACCTACAATGAGCAGTTCTTC
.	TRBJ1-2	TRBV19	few	CASSIMTGSPNYGYTF	TGTGCCAGTAGTATAATGACTGGATCGCCTAACTATGGCTACACCTTC
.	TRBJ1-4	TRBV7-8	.	CASSLSFREKLFF	TGTGCCAGCAGCTTAAGCTTCCGGGAAAAACTGTTTTTT
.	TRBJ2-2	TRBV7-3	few	CASSLYPNRGGTGELFF	TGTGCCAGCAGCTTATATCCAAACAGGGGAGGCACCGGGGAGCTGTTTTTT
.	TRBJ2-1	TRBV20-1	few	CSARDYRRTDEQFF	TGCAGTGCTAGAGATTACCGCCGAACAGATGAGCAGTTCTTC
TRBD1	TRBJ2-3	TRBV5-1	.	CASIHGQGHSTDTQYF	TGCGCCAGCATCCACGGACAGGGCCACTCCACAGATACGCAGTATTTT
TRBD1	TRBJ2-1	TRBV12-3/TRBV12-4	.	CASSYTPGQGVNEQFF	TGTGCCAGCAGTTACACTCCGGGACAGGGAGTCAATGAGCAGTTCTTC
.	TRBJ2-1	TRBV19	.	CASTPWNEQFF	TGTGCCAGCACCCCGTGGAATGAGCAGTTCTTC
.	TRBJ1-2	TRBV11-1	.	CASSLAAAAPANYGYTF	TGTGCCAGCAGCTTAGCGGCAGCTGCTCCCGCTAACTATGGCTACACCTTC